Each of the 24 T cell receptor beta chains below was sequenced from the same sample in a study of blood T cell repertoires in COVID-19. Libraries were prepared by immunoSEQ multiplex PCR; TCRdb keeps only in-frame clonotypes and omits some of them. The data contain about 100,000 clones, more than 75% of them singletons. The sequenced material came from peripheral blood. These receptors were obtained from a woman in her twenties or thirties with acute or convalescent COVID-19.

The chain employs TRBV2 and TRBJ2-1; D might be TRBD2 (6 bases). CDR1 SNHLY and CDR2 FYNNEI come from the germline V gene. Deletions cut 3 bases from V and 13 bases from J, with 16 bases between. CDR3 size: 13 residues. The CDR3 nucleotides read TGTGCCAGCAGTGAGGTAGCGGCCGGGGCCCAGTTCTTC. Translation: CASSEVAAGAQFF.

This clone was found once. J is TRBJ2-7 and V is TRBV18; 7 nucleotides line up with TRBD1. V lost 3 bases, J lost 2 bases, and 4 bases stayed unmatched. Germline V lookup: CDR1 KGHSH, CDR2 LQKENI. This CDR3 comprises 14 residues. The CDR3 spells CASSPRDRTYEQYF. In DNA form, the CDR3 reads TGTGCCAGCTCACCTAGGGACAGAACCTACGAGCAGTACTTC.

In DNA form, the CDR3 reads TGTGCCAGCAGTCCAACAGCGAACACTGAAGCTTTCTTT. As protein: CASSPTANTEAFF. The gene calls are TRBV12-3 or TRBV12-4 and TRBJ1-1; no clear D gene. The CDR3 sequence is 13 residues long. The V and J ends lost 5 bases and 1 base respectively, with 8 bases between them.

This clone was detected a few times. Additional DNA sequences in this sample encode the identical CDR3. This rearrangement joins TRBV28 to TRBJ1-6; the match to TRBD1 covers 11 bases. The germline gives CDR1 MDHEN, CDR2 SYDVKM. Losses at the gene ends were 4 bases for V and 9 bases for J; bases not matched to a gene: 5. This CDR3 region has 15 residues. This chain's CDR3 is CASSSPGQGGSPLHF. In DNA form, the CDR3 reads TGTGCCAGCAGTTCACCGGGACAGGGGGGTTCACCCCTCCACTTT.

The gene calls are TRBV5-4 and TRBJ2-7, with D perhaps matching TRBD1 (6 bases). Trimming left V 3 bases short and J 3 bases short, with 10 bases between. The CDR3 contains 13 residues. The V gene's germline CDR1 is SGHNT and CDR2 YYREEE (reference sequence). The CDR3 is CASSSQGDYEQYF. The CDR3, as DNA: TGTGCCAGCAGCTCACAGGGAGACTACGAGCAGTACTTC.

The rearrangement uses TRBV5-1 and TRBJ1-1; the D gene is possibly TRBD1 (6 bases). There are 13 residues in the CDR3. V gave up 5 bases and J gave up 1 base, with 9 bases separating them. Germline assignment: CDR1 SGHRS and CDR2 YFSETQ. The CDR3 coding sequence is TGCGCCAGCAGGGCGACAGGGAACACTGAAGCTTTCTTT. It yields the protein CASRATGNTEAFF.

The chain recombines TRBV2 with TRBJ1-4; 7 bases are a match to TRBD1. CDR3 size: 14 residues. Looked up from germline, CDR1 is SNHLY and CDR2 is FYNNEI. Trimming took 4 bases from V and 3 from J; bases not matched to a gene: 2. The CDR3, as DNA: TGTGCCAGCAGTGTCGACAGGGCTAATGAAAAACTGTTTTTT. Its protein product is CASSVDRANEKLFF.

The J gene is TRBJ1-2, the V gene TRBV2; D might be TRBD1 (6 bases). The CDR3 consists of 13 residues. Trimming removed 4 bases from V and 6 bases from J, with 12 bases in between. Germline V CDR1 and CDR2: SNHLY, FYNNEI. In nucleotides, the CDR3 is TGTGCCAGCAGTGGAGTACAGGGTCATGGCTACACCTTC. It codes for CASSGVQGHGYTF.

This clone was seen more than once but under ten times. The V and J genes are TRBV6-5 and TRBJ1-2; a possible D gene is TRBD1 (6 bases). V lost 6 bases and J lost 2, with 16 bases in between. The CDR3 length is 15 residues. Per the germline V gene, CDR1 is MNHEY and CDR2 is SVGAGI. The CDR3 spells CASSPVGGPNYGYTF. DNA of the CDR3: TGTGCCAGCAGCCCCGTTGGGGGCCCAAACTATGGCTACACCTTC.

In DNA form, the CDR3 reads TGTGCCAGCAGCTTAGCGGCGGGGGACGGGTCGGACGAGCAGTACTTC. It codes for CASSLAAGDGSDEQYF. The genes are TRBV7-9 and TRBJ2-7, with 7 bases aligning to TRBD2. Trimming at V came to 0 bases and at J to 5 bases, leaving 10 bases not matched to a gene. CDR1 SEHNR and CDR2 FQNEAQ come from the germline V gene (reference sequence). The CDR3 has 16 amino acids. Full variable domain (missing parts from reference TRBV7-9 and TRBJ2-7): DTGVSQNPRHKITKRGQNVTFRCDPISEHNRLYWYRQTLGQGPEFLTYFQNEAQLEKSRLLSDRFSAERPKGSFSTLEIQRTEQGDSAMYLCASSLAAGDGSDEQYFGPGTRLTVT.

The rearrangement links TRBV19 to TRBJ2-2; TRBD2 is a possible D gene (7 bases). The CDR3 has 16 amino acids. Germline V gene data show CDR1 as LNHDA and CDR2 as SQIVND (reference sequence). V shed 7 bases and J shed 1 base, with 16 bases lying between them. The CDR3 region is CASMGLGGLNTGELFF. The DNA for the CDR3 is TGTGCCAGTATGGGCCTCGGGGGGCTGAACACCGGGGAGCTGTTTTTT.

The genes are TRBV13 and TRBJ2-3, with TRBD2 matching 10 bases. This CDR3 has 15 residues. Germline assignment: CDR1 PRHDT and CDR2 FYEKMQ (reference sequence). V lost 7 bases and J lost 2; bases outside the gene matches: 6. The CDR3 DNA reads TGTGCCAGCACCAACCTAGCGGGGGCCACAGATACGCAGTATTTT. Its translation is CASTNLAGATDTQYF.

This chain connects TRBV7-9 to TRBJ2-3; D gene ambiguous. The CDR3 consists of 15 residues. Trimming removed 1 base from V and 2 bases from J, with 10 bases in between. In germline, CDR1 is SEHNR, CDR2 FQNEAQ (reference sequence). CDR3 in DNA: TGTGCCAGCAGCTTAGTAGTAGTACCCACAGATACGCAGTATTTT. Its translation: CASSLVVVPTDTQYF.

The J gene is TRBJ1-6, the V gene TRBV7-2; TRBD1 matches 8 bases. This CDR3 contains 14 residues. Germline trimming cut 1 base from V and 11 bases from J; bases unmatched to any gene: 4. Germline V gene lookup returns CDR1 SGHTA and CDR2 FQGNSA. CDR3 sequence (DNA): TGTGCCAGCAGCTTAGGCAGGGGGCAGCCACCCCTCCACTTT. Protein: CASSLGRGQPPLHF.

The CDR3 nucleotides are TGTGCCAGCAGTCTTAAAGATGGGACAGGGCGCAATGAGCAGTTCTTC. It codes for CASSLKDGTGRNEQFF. The chain is built from TRBV7-9 and TRBJ2-1; 9 nucleotides line up with TRBD1. CDR1 and CDR2 (germline): SEHNR, FQNEAQ (reference sequence). Trimming took 6 bases from V and 6 from J; bases not matched to a gene: 12. This CDR3 has 16 amino acids.

J is TRBJ1-2 and V is TRBV11-3; D possibly corresponds to TRBD1 (5 bases). Trimming shortened V by 3 bases and J by 8 bases, and 10 bases separated the two germline ends. Germline-derived CDR1 and CDR2 are SGHNT and YENEEA. This CDR3 contains 12 residues. DNA for the CDR3: TGTGCCAGCAGCTTTCAGGGCTACGGCTACACCTTC. Translation gives CASSFQGYGYTF.

This chain uses TRBV3-1 (or the pseudogene TRBV3-2) with TRBJ1-2, with 11 nucleotides matching TRBD1. Germline V lookup: CDR1 LGHDT, CDR2 YNNKEL (reference sequence). The junction had 7 bases not matched to a gene; V was cut back by 4 bases and J by 6 bases. This CDR3 contains 15 residues. This CDR3 is CASSRMGQGVDGYTF. The CDR3 nucleotides read TGTGCCAGCAGCCGTATGGGACAGGGGGTCGATGGCTACACCTTC.

The rearrangement joins TRBV5-1 to TRBJ2-3; TRBD1 matches 7 bases. Looked up from germline, CDR1 is SGHRS and CDR2 is YFSETQ. The length of the CDR3 is 15 residues. Trimming cost V 0 bases and J 2 bases; bases outside gene matches: 3. As DNA, the CDR3 is TGCGCCAGCAGCTTGGCCGGGACAGTCACAGATACGCAGTATTTT. It codes for CASSLAGTVTDTQYF. Drawing the rest from reference TRBV5-1 and TRBJ2-3, the complete variable domain is KAGVTQTPRYLIKTRGQQVTLSCSPISGHRSVSWYQQTPGQGLQFLFEYFSETQRNKGNFPGRFSGRQFSNSRSEMNVSTLELGDSALYLCASSLAGTVTDTQYFGPGTRLTVL.

The V call is TRBV5-8, the J call TRBJ1-5, with 8 positions matching TRBD1. There are 13 residues in the CDR3. V gave up 9 bases and J gave up 5 bases; unmatched junction bases: 7. CDR1 is SGHTS, CDR2 YDEGEE, per germline. CDR3 sequence (DNA): TGTGCCATGTCAGGGGGCTGGGATCAGCCCCAGCATTTT. It yields the protein CAMSGGWDQPQHF.

The genes are TRBV11-1 and TRBJ2-3; D not certain. The CDR3 length is 15 residues. The V gene lost 1 base and the J gene lost 4 bases, with 12 bases spanning the gap. Germline CDR1 is SGHAT and CDR2 is FQDESV (reference sequence). CDR3 amino acids: CASSLGATFPDTQYF. CDR3 coding DNA: TGTGCCAGCAGCTTAGGTGCAACTTTCCCAGATACGCAGTATTTT.

This clone came up once. J is TRBJ2-7 and V is TRBV18; 7 bases map to TRBD1. This CDR3 contains 15 residues. Germline loops: CDR1 KGHSH, CDR2 LQKENI. V shed 3 bases, J shed 0 bases, and the junction held 5 bases outside the gene matches. In DNA form, the CDR3 reads TGTGCCAGCTCACCCTGGGACAGAGACTCCTACGAGCAGTACTTC. The encoded protein is CASSPWDRDSYEQYF.

The rearrangement uses TRBV5-6 and TRBJ2-7; 11 nucleotides line up with TRBD2. The CDR3 has 16 amino acids. Germline loops: CDR1 SGHDT, CDR2 YYEEEE. V was clipped by 2 bases and J by 5 bases; unmatched bases: 9. The CDR3: CASSFRTSGYGDEQYF. The CDR3, as DNA: TGTGCCAGCAGCTTCCGGACTAGCGGGTACGGTGACGAGCAGTACTTC.

The chain has TRBV6-5 and TRBJ2-7; D might be TRBD2 (5 bases). In germline, CDR1 is MNHEY, CDR2 SVGAGI. The CDR3 extends over 16 amino acids. The V gene lost 0 bases and the J gene lost 1 base, with 13 bases spanning the gap. CDR3 DNA sequence: TGTGCCAGCAGTTACTCGATTCCTGGGAGTTCCTACGAGCAGTACTTC. Protein product: CASSYSIPGSSYEQYF.

This chain connects TRBV5-5 to TRBJ1-2; D not certain. Trimming took 0 bases from V and 3 from J, leaving 6 bases between them. The CDR3 covers 13 residues. Looked up from germline, CDR1 is SGHKS and CDR2 is YYEKEE (reference sequence). Here the CDR3 reads CASSLGLDYGYTF. The DNA for the CDR3 is TGTGCCAGCAGCTTGGGGCTGGACTATGGCTACACCTTC.